This T cell receptor (beta chain) was captured in a study of blood T cell repertoires in COVID-19. Study as a whole: From T cells, B-cell-depleted T cells, or PBMCs came the material, which was cDNA or gDNA.

Trimming took 0 bases from V and 0 from J, leaving 13 bases between them. The CDR3 has 17 amino acids. Germline V gene data show CDR1 as SGHNT and CDR2 as YYREEE (reference sequence). Method: immunoSEQ multiplex PCR; TCRdb's copy keeps in-frame clones and lacks some. This table holds 60,000 or so clones, around 90% found once. The sequence came from a human donor with acute or convalescent COVID-19. The donor label of this sample is uncertain. The chain recombines TRBV5-4 with TRBJ1-3; a weak D match, TRBD1 (6 bases). Sequencing was performed on peripheral blood. The CDR3 coding sequence is TGTGCCAGCAGCTTGGATACAGGGCGTAACTCTGGAAACACCATATATTTT. Its translation: CASSLDTGRNSGNTIYF.